This TCR beta chain appears in the sequencing data of a study of cytomegalovirus exposure and HLA in healthy donors. PCR was performed using 60 Vbeta and 13 Jbeta primers. The data were produced by immunoSEQ multiplex PCR, yet TCRdb's version contains in-frame clones alone and is incomplete. The data show roughly 130,000 clones, 79% seen once. Losses at the gene ends were 3 bases for V and 2 bases for J; bases not matched to a gene: 2. Per germline, CDR1 KGHSH and CDR2 LQKENI. This CDR3 has 14 residues. The chain couples TRBV18 to TRBJ2-5; 8 bases are a match to TRBD1. Sequencing was done on a sample of PBMCs. This TCR was recovered from a man aged 18 to 30 in good health and CMV-seronegative. The CDR3 DNA follows: TGTGCCAGCTCACCCTGGACAGGGCAAGAGACCCAGTACTTC. Protein: CASSPWTGQETQYF.